The entry that follows covers one TCR beta chain sequence. Sequence at one end of the junction differs from germline and may be a read error. The sample comes from a study of tumor-infiltrating lymphocytes in primary liver carcinoma. For the study at large: Each of the growths was stage T1-T3 N0M0, extending about 4.2 to 10 cm across.

The CDR3 runs 15 residues. CDR1 is MDHEN and CDR2 is SYDVKM in the germline V gene. A constant-region primer primed TCR beta cDNA synthesis from roughly 500 ng of total RNA. Each TCR beta library was derived from three nested multiplex PCR rounds that employed slightly modified ARM-PCR. Investigators reported that the first two PCR rounds, at 10 cycles each, used TRBV1-TRBV30 forward primers with a C-beta reverse primer. TCRdb processed the multiplex PCR reads anew with MiXCR; each CDR3 protein has one entry. The data hold about 200,000 distinct CDR3 sequences, with 65% observed a single time. Blood RNA came from unsorted whole blood; germline DNA was also extracted.

The specimen sequenced was peripheral blood. The TCR originated in an older woman with primary liver carcinoma and hepatitis B virus infection. V is TRBV28 and J is TRBJ1-2, with 8 positions matching TRBD1. For the CDR3, the DNA is TGTGCCAGTAGTTTCCCACCCGGGACAGGAATGGGCTACACCTTC. Translation: CASSFPPGTGMGYTF.